Presented here are 25 T cell receptor beta chains from one specimen sequenced in a study of cytomegalovirus exposure and HLA in healthy donors (dated by TCRdb to 2017 to 2019). Library preparation employed the immunoSEQ multiplex PCR assay. A mixture of 60 forward primers for TCR Vbeta segments and 13 reverse primers for TCR Jbeta segments was used in the multiplex PCR. In its TCRdb copy, this immuneACCESS table keeps in-frame sequences only and misses some clones. Where compared with another copy, unresolved V genes explain less than half of these, and the others have no known cause. This specimen's table enumerates 65,000 to 90,000 clones. Of the sample, 2.5% to 3% falls within the top ten clones. The sequenced sample was PBMCs. The source is a man aged 40-50 years in good health and CMV-seronegative.

V and J are TRBV9 and TRBJ1-4; 9 bases are a match to TRBD1. V lost 4 bases and J lost 8; bases outside the gene matches: 6. The CDR3 is 14 residues long. CDR1 SGDLS and CDR2 YYNGEE come from the germline V gene. CDR3 in DNA: TGTGCCAGCAGCCCTACCGGGACAGGGGAAAAACTGTTTTTT. This translates into CASSPTGTGEKLFF. Together with reference TRBV9 and TRBJ1-4, the CDR3 gives the full variable domain: DSGVTQTPKHLITATGQRVTLRCSPRSGDLSVYWYQQSLDQGLQFLIQYYNGEERAKGNILERFSAQQFPDLHSELNLSSLELGDSALYFCASSPTGTGEKLFFGSGTQLSVL.

This chain uses TRBV9 with TRBJ1-2, with TRBD1 as a possible D gene (5 bases). Looked up from germline, CDR1 is SGDLS and CDR2 is YYNGEE. Deletions cut 0 bases from V and 8 bases from J, with 11 bases between. The CDR3 runs 13 residues. DNA of the CDR3: TGTGCCAGCAGCGTAGATTACAGGAGCGGCTACACCTTC. Its protein product is CASSVDYRSGYTF.

Details on this clone: At the DNA level, this CDR3 is encoded by other sequences in the same sample as well. This chain connects TRBV6-5 to TRBJ2-1, with 7 nucleotides matching TRBD1. Per the germline V gene, CDR1 is MNHEY and CDR2 is SVGAGI. This CDR3 has 15 residues. V lost 2 bases and J lost 5; bases outside the gene matches: 6. CDR3 region: CASSYNRDRDNEQFF. CDR3 nucleotide sequence: TGTGCCAGCAGTTACAACCGGGACAGAGACAATGAGCAGTTCTTC.

This chain joins TRBV4-2 and TRBJ2-3; TRBD2 matches at 10 bases. V dropped 2 bases and J dropped 1; count of bases not matched to a gene: 6. Germline V lookup: CDR1 LGHNA, CDR2 YNFKEQ. The CDR3 runs 17 residues. In DNA form, the CDR3 reads TGTGCCAGCAGCCAACCCGCCGGGACTAGCGGCACAGATACGCAGTATTTT. This sequence encodes CASSQPAGTSGTDTQYF.

The genes are TRBV9 and TRBJ1-6; D might be TRBD1 (5 bases). This CDR3 comprises 15 residues. The V end lost 1 base, the J end lost 10 bases, and 15 bases lay between the germline ends. Looked up from germline, CDR1 is SGDLS and CDR2 is YYNGEE. In nucleotides, the CDR3 is TGTGCCAGCAGCGTACAGGACAAGCGGGGATCACCCCTCCACTTT. Protein sequence: CASSVQDKRGSPLHF. Variable domain in full (rest from reference TRBV9 and TRBJ1-6): DSGVTQTPKHLITATGQRVTLRCSPRSGDLSVYWYQQSLDQGLQFLIQYYNGEERAKGNILERFSAQQFPDLHSELNLSSLELGDSALYFCASSVQDKRGSPLHFGNGTRLTVT.

The chain joins TRBV9 to TRBJ1-6, with TRBD1 identical over 7 bases. The germline CDR1 and CDR2 sequences are SGDLS and YYNGEE. V lost 4 bases to trimming and J lost 15 bases; unmatched junction nucleotides: 7. The CDR3 is 12 amino acids. The chain's CDR3 is CASSSKDRILHF. DNA of the CDR3: TGTGCCAGCAGCTCAAAGGACAGGATCCTCCACTTT.

The chain recombines TRBV7-2 with TRBJ2-1, with TRBD2 matching 12 bases. The CDR3 is 15 amino acids. Germline CDR1 is SGHTA and CDR2 is FQGNSA. With 5 bases clipped from V and 5 bases from J, the junction kept 4 bases outside the gene matches. CDR3: CASSAGLAGHNEQFF. DNA for the CDR3: TGTGCCAGCAGCGCAGGACTAGCGGGACACAATGAGCAGTTCTTC.

The V call is TRBV7-3, the J call TRBJ1-1, with D maybe TRBD1 (5 bases). The CDR3 has 16 residues. With 5 bases removed from V and 1 base from J, the gap between germline ends came to 17 bases. Germline CDR1 and CDR2: SGHTA and FQGTGA. The CDR3 loop reads CASSLNRRTTNTEAFF. For the CDR3, the DNA is TGTGCCAGCAGCCTAAACAGGAGAACCACGAACACTGAAGCTTTCTTT.

V usage is TRBV27 and J usage is TRBJ1-5, with D unresolved. V was pared by 5 bases and J by 2 bases, with 10 bases between. Germline CDR1 and CDR2: MNHEY and SMNVEV (reference sequence). CDR3 length: 14 residues. Here the CDR3 reads CASSKAAGNQPQHF. The CDR3 DNA is TGTGCCAGCAGTAAGGCAGCGGGCAATCAGCCCCAGCATTTT.

This chain links TRBV9 with TRBJ2-3; 7 nucleotides line up with TRBD1. The germline V gene encodes CDR1 SGDLS and CDR2 YYNGEE. The CDR3 is 15 residues long. V was pared by 0 bases and J by 2 bases, with 3 bases of the junction left unmatched. The CDR3 spells CASSVGQGDTDTQYF. The CDR3 bases are TGTGCCAGCAGCGTAGGACAGGGTGACACAGATACGCAGTATTTT.

This rearrangement joins TRBV6-1 to TRBJ1-5, with 7 bases lining up with TRBD1. Trimming at V came to 0 bases and at J to 6 bases, leaving 5 bases not matched to a gene. CDR1 is MNHNS, CDR2 SASEGT, per germline. This CDR3 comprises 15 residues. The CDR3 DNA sequence: TGTGCCAGCAGTGAAGCGGACAGGCCGGGTCAGCCCCAGCATTTT. Translation gives CASSEADRPGQPQHF.

The J gene is TRBJ2-3, the V gene TRBV13; maybe TRBD1 (5 bases). CDR1 is PRHDT, CDR2 FYEKMQ, per germline (reference sequence). Between the trimmed V and J ends, which lost 2 bases and 0 bases, there was a span of 12 bases. This CDR3 has 16 residues. CDR3 in DNA: TGTGCCAGCAGCTTACTAACAGGCTCTAGCACAGATACGCAGTATTTT. It translates to CASSLLTGSSTDTQYF.

This rearrangement joins TRBV30 to TRBJ1-5; D possibly corresponds to TRBD1 (5 bases). CDR3 length: 13 residues. The ends were cut back, 3 bases at V and 4 bases at J, with 10 bases in the middle. The germline gives CDR1 GTSNPN, CDR2 SVGIG (reference sequence). CDR3 region: CAWRAGPNQPQHF. The CDR3 DNA is TGTGCCTGGAGAGCGGGGCCTAATCAGCCCCAGCATTTT. Variable domain in full (rest from reference TRBV30 and TRBJ1-5): SQTIHQWPATLVQPVGSPLSLECTVEGTSNPNLYWYRQAAGRGLQLLFYSVGIGQISSEVPQNLSASRPQDRQFILSSKKLLLSDSGFYLCAWRAGPNQPQHFGDGTRLSIL.

The rearrangement joins TRBV19 to TRBJ2-3, with 11 bases aligning to TRBD2. The CDR3 spans 16 residues. Germline lookup yields CDR1 LNHDA and CDR2 SQIVND (reference sequence). V dropped 5 bases and J dropped 4; count of bases not matched to a gene: 8. DNA of the CDR3: TGTGCCAGTAGTCCAAGACTAGCGGGGCAGGCAGATACGCAGTATTTT. Translation: CASSPRLAGQADTQYF.

V gene TRBV28 combines with J gene TRBJ2-7; TRBD1 aligns across 9 bases. V lost 3 bases and J lost 3; bases outside the gene matches: 6. Germline CDR1 and CDR2: MDHEN and SYDVKM. The CDR3 covers 15 residues. This chain's CDR3 is CASSFSLTGGYEQYF. In nucleotides, the CDR3 is TGTGCCAGCAGTTTCTCCCTGACAGGGGGCTACGAGCAGTACTTC.

V and J are TRBV6-1 and TRBJ1-1; 7 bases map to TRBD1. Trimming cost V 4 bases and J 10 bases; bases outside gene matches: 15. Per the germline V gene, CDR1 is MNHNS and CDR2 is SASEGT. This CDR3 region has 15 residues. The DNA of the CDR3 is TGTGCCAGCAGTGGGACAGGCCGAACGACGGAGGGAGCTTTCTTT. This translates into CASSGTGRTTEGAFF.

The CDR3 reads CATGPIASDYEQYF. CDR3 bases: TGTGCCACCGGCCCTATCGCCAGCGACTACGAGCAGTACTTC. This chain connects TRBV15 to TRBJ2-7, with D unresolved. With 8 bases removed from V and 3 bases from J, the gap between germline ends came to 17 bases. CDR3 length: 14 amino acids. CDR1 is LNHNV, CDR2 YYDKDF, per germline (reference sequence).

This chain connects TRBV6-5 to TRBJ2-1, with D uncertain. With 8 bases removed from V and 5 bases from J, the gap between germline ends came to 10 bases. The CDR3 has 12 residues. CDR1 is MNHEY and CDR2 is SVGAGI in the germline V gene. The CDR3 is CASGLSDNEQFF. CDR3 bases: TGTGCCAGCGGCTTGAGCGACAATGAGCAGTTCTTC.

The gene calls are TRBV27 and TRBJ1-5, with 8 positions matching TRBD1. The V and J ends lost 6 bases and 6 bases, in that order; junction bases with no gene match: 4. The germline V gene has CDR1 MNHEY and CDR2 SMNVEV (reference sequence). The CDR3 has 13 amino acids. The chain's CDR3 is CASRRTGFQPQHF. As DNA, the CDR3 is TGTGCCAGCAGGAGGACAGGGTTTCAGCCCCAGCATTTT.

V gene TRBV5-6 combines with J gene TRBJ2-3, with D possibly TRBD2 on 7 matching bases. Per the germline V gene, CDR1 is SGHDT and CDR2 is YYEEEE. This CDR3 spans 14 amino acids. Trimming took off 4 bases at V and 1 base at J, with 10 bases between the two ends. The CDR3 here is CASSRGGGTDTQYF. DNA for the CDR3: TGTGCCAGCAGCCGAGGGGGGGGCACAGATACGCAGTATTTT.

The chain joins TRBV15 to TRBJ2-7; 8 nucleotides align to TRBD1. Germline-derived CDR1 and CDR2 are LNHNV and YYDKDF (reference sequence). After removal of 1 base from V and 2 bases from J, the junction contained 10 bases not matched to a gene. This CDR3 contains 17 residues. The CDR3 coding sequence is TGTGCCACCAGCAGAGGAGCCGGGACAGGTTTTACCTACGAGCAGTACTTC. It specifies CATSRGAGTGFTYEQYF.

The V gene is TRBV2, the J gene TRBJ1-5; D may be TRBD1 (5 bases). The CDR3 extends over 13 amino acids. Per the germline V gene, CDR1 is SNHLY and CDR2 is FYNNEI. Trimming took off 7 bases at V and 4 bases at J, with 11 bases between the two ends. CDR3 loop: CASKQDTNQPQHF. CDR3 nucleotide sequence: TGTGCCAGCAAACAGGACACAAATCAGCCCCAGCATTTT.

The DNA of the CDR3 is TGTGCCAGCTCACCGGGACAGAACACTGAAGCTTTCTTT. Translation: CASSPGQNTEAFF. The rearrangement uses TRBV18 and TRBJ1-1; TRBD1 is a possible D gene (6 bases). The germline V gene has CDR1 KGHSH and CDR2 LQKENI. V was trimmed by 3 bases and J by 1 base, leaving 6 bases between them. This CDR3 has 13 residues.

CDR3 in DNA: TGCAGCGTTGAAGAGGGGGAGGTTGAGCAGTTCTTC. Protein: CSVEEGEVEQFF. The chain employs TRBV29-1 and TRBJ2-1; tentatively, D is TRBD2 (6 bases). V dropped 0 bases and J dropped 9 bases, with 9 bases sitting between them. Germline lookup yields CDR1 SQVTM and CDR2 ANQGSEA. The CDR3 is 12 residues long.

The V and J genes are TRBV5-1 and TRBJ1-1; D may be TRBD1 (5 bases). The CDR3 has 13 amino acids. V was clipped by 4 bases and J by 2 bases, with 9 bases between them. Germline values: CDR1 SGHRS, CDR2 YFSETQ. The CDR3 bases are TGCGCCAGCAGCATACAGGACAACACTGAAGCTTTCTTT. Protein product: CASSIQDNTEAFF. The complete variable domain, with remaining parts taken from reference TRBV5-1 and TRBJ1-1, reads KAGVTQTPRYLIKTRGQQVTLSCSPISGHRSVSWYQQTPGQGLQFLFEYFSETQRNKGNFPGRFSGRQFSNSRSEMNVSTLELGDSALYLCASSIQDNTEAFFGQGTRLTVV.